A selection of T cell receptor beta chains follows, all from one sample in a study of T cell responses to AZD1222 COVID-19 vaccine. Clones were sequenced by immunoSEQ multiplex PCR, and TCRdb holds only the in-frame ones, with some missing. The sample contains roughly 200,000 clones, about 91% of which appear only once. The sample here was peripheral blood, taken on day 0 of AZD1222 vaccination. Receptor source: an adult in good health. CDR3s leave out the opening cysteine and the closing phenylalanine or tryptophan. Fields, in order: V gene, J gene, CDR3 protein.

>TRBV5-4|TRBJ1-1
ASSEQGMNTEAF
>TRBV2|TRBJ2-2
ASSSTAVENTGELF
>TRBV18|TRBJ1-5
ASSPQGGSYQPQH
>TRBV10-1|TRBJ2-7
ASSGDNYEQY
>TRBV10-1|TRBJ2-3
ASGTSTDTQY
>TRBV6-6|TRBJ2-1
ASRRQGAALSSYNEQF
>TRBV27|TRBJ1-1
ASSLSMRGNTEAF
>TRBV6-1|TRBJ1-2
ASSEQGNYGYT
>TRBV7-8|TRBJ2-1
ASSLRLGQGGEQF
>TRBV10-3|TRBJ2-7
AINLGLAGFHEQY
>TRBV5-4|TRBJ1-2
ASSLGQVGAGYGYT
>TRBV10-2|TRBJ1-1
ASSDGQAGNTEAF
>TRBV19|TRBJ1-4
ASSRTEKLF
>TRBV7-2|TRBJ2-6
ASSKGSGLGGANVLT
>TRBV6-5|TRBJ2-1
ASSYSGGLSYNEQF
>TRBV12-3/TRBV12-4|TRBJ2-2
ASSLNRAGELF
>TRBV9|TRBJ2-5
ASSVLGTGLETQY
>TRBV5-6|TRBJ2-1
ASSLVGAGVDEQF
>TRBV5-4|TRBJ1-1
ASKGGENTEAF
>TRBV6-5|TRBJ2-7
ASSYSIRRGDEQY
>TRBV4-1|TRBJ1-1
ASSQGGGWTEAF
>TRBV29-1|TRBJ2-2
SVVGRGRGGELF
>TRBV19|TRBJ2-3
ASSILNTQY
>TRBV5-1|TRBJ2-1
ASSLDISLAGGYNEQF
>TRBV7-6|TRBJ2-7
ASSLAGQGYEQY
>TRBV6-6|TRBJ2-1
ASSRISGGPSYNEQF
>TRBV6-5|TRBJ2-5
ASSTGHETQY
>TRBV7-8|TRBJ1-2
ATATDRGLGYT
>TRBV6-5|TRBJ2-7
ASTPSWEEQY